This T cell receptor beta chain was captured by sequencing in a study of blood T cells in healthy people across ages. This clonotype was seen many times. As yet, its antigen is unknown. CDR3 size: 16 residues. V lost 7 bases and J lost 0; bases outside the gene matches: 15. Germline assignment: CDR1 DFQATT and CDR2 SNEGSKA (reference sequence). General study results and limits: Using unsorted PBMCs precluded a conclusive naive versus antigen-experienced comparison.

Sample-barcoded 5' priming and a J-beta primer mix drove a second PCR of roughly 6 to 12 cycles. TCRdb re-called the 5' RACE reads with MiXCR, one entry per CDR3 protein. The top ten hold roughly 7.9% of the sample, which has some 1.4 million distinct CDR3 sequences, roughly 40% seen once. Per-sample yields of isolated PBMCs were at least 6 million. A minimum of 6 micrograms of total RNA was extracted per sample. The J gene is TRBJ2-7, the V gene TRBV20-1, with 7 bases matching TRBD2. The TCR sequence derives from a woman younger than 30 in good health. Sequenced input: blood. CDR3 loop: CSVQKPLAPSSYEQYF. The CDR3 DNA sequence: TGCAGTGTTCAAAAACCACTAGCGCCTAGCTCCTACGAGCAGTACTTC.